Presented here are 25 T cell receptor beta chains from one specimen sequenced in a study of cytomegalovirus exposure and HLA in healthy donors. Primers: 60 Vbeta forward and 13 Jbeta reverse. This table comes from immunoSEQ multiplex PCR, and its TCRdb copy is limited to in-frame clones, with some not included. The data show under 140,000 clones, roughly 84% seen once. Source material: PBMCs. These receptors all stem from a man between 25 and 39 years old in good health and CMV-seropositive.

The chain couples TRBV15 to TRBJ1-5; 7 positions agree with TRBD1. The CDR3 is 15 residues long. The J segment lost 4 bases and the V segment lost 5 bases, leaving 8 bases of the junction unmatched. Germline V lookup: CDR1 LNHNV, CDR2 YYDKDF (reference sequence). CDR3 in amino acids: CATSERRGQNQPQHF. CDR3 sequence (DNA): TGTGCCACCAGCGAGAGGAGGGGGCAGAATCAGCCCCAGCATTTT.

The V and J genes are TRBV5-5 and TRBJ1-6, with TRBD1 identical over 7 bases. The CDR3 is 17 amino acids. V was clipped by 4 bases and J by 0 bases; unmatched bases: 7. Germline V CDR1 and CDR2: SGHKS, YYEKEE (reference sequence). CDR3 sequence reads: CASSPRTGSSYNSPLHF. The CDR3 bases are TGTGCCAGCAGCCCAAGGACAGGAAGCTCCTATAATTCACCCCTCCACTTT.

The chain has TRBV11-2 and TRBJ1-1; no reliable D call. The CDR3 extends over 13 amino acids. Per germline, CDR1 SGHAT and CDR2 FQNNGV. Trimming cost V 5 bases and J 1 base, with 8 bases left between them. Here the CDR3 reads CASSRGWNTEAFF. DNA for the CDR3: TGTGCCAGCAGCAGAGGATGGAACACTGAAGCTTTCTTT.

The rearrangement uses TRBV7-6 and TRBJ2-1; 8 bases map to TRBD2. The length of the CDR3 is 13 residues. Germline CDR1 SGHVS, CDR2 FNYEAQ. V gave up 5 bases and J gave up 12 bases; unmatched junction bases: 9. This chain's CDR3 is CASSPPGGVGQFF. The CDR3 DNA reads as TGTGCCAGCAGCCCACCCGGGGGGGTTGGGCAGTTCTTC.

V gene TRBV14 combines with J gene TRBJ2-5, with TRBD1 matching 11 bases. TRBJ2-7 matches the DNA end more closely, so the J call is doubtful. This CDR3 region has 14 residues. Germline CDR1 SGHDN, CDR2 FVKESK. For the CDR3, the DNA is TGTGCCAGCAGCCGCGGGACAGGGGGCTACGAGCAGTACTTC. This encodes CASSRGTGGYEQYF.

In nucleotides, the CDR3 is TGTGCCAGCAGTGACCCGTGGGGGGGGGCGAGCACAGATACGCAGTATTTT. It yields the protein CASSDPWGGASTDTQYF. The chain links TRBV7-2 to TRBJ2-3; possibly TRBD2 for D (7 bases). V lost 6 bases and J lost 0, with 19 bases in between. Germline V gives CDR1 SGHTA, CDR2 FQGNSA. The CDR3 runs to 17 residues.

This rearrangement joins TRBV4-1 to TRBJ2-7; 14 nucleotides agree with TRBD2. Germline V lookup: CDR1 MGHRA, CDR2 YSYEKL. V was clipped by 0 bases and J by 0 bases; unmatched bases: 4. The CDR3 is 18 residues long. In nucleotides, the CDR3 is TGCGCCAGCAGCCAAGATGGGACTAGCGGGGGATTCTCCTACGAGCAGTACTTC. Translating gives CASSQDGTSGGFSYEQYF.

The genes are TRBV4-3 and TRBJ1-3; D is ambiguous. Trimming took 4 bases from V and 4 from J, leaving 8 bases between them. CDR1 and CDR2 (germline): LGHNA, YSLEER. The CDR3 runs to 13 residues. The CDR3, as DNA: TGCGCCAGCAGCCCGACTGAAGGAAACACCATATATTTT. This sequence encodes CASSPTEGNTIYF.

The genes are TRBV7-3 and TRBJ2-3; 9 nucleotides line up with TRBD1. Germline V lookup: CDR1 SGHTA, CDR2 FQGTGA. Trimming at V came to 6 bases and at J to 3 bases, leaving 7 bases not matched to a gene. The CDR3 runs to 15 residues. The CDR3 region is CASRGPGQGTDTQYF. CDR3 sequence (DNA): TGTGCCAGCAGGGGTCCGGGACAGGGTACAGATACGCAGTATTTT.

CDR3 DNA sequence: TGCGCCAGCAGCCAAGCTCTAGCGAGGGTCACCGGGGAGCTGTTTTTT. Translation: CASSQALARVTGELFF. The chain uses TRBV4-3 and TRBJ2-2; weak D call: TRBD2 (6 bases). The V end lost 1 base, the J end lost 4 bases, and 13 bases lay between the germline ends. CDR1 and CDR2 from the germline V gene are LGHNA and YSLEER. The CDR3 contains 16 residues.

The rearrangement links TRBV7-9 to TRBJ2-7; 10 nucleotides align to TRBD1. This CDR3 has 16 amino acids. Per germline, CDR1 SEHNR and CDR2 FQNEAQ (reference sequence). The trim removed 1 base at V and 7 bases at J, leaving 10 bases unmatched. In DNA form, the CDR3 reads TGTGCCAGCAGCTTAGTAGGGACAGGGGCCCCCTGGGAGCAGTACTTC. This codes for CASSLVGTGAPWEQYF.

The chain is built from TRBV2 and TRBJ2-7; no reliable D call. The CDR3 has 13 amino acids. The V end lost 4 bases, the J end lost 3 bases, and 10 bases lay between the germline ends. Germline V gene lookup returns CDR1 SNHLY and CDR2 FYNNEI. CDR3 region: CASSVGPLYEQYF. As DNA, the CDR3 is TGTGCCAGCAGTGTGGGCCCCCTCTACGAGCAGTACTTC.

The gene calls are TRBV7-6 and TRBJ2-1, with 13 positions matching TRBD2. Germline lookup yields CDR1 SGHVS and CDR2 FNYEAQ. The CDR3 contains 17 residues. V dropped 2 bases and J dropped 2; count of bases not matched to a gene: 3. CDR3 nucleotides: TGTGCCAGCAGCTTAAGACTAGCGGGGGGAACCTACAATGAGCAGTTCTTC. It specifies CASSLRLAGGTYNEQFF.

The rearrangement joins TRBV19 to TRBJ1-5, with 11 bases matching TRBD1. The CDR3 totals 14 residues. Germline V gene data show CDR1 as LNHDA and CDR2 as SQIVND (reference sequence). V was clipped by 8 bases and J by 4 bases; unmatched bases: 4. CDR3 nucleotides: TGTGCCAGTGCCGGACAGGGGGCAAATCAGCCCCAGCATTTT. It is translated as CASAGQGANQPQHF. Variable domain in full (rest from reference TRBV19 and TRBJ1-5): DGGITQSPKYLFRKEGQNVTLSCEQNLNHDAMYWYRQDPGQGLRLIYYSQIVNDFQKGDIAEGYSVSREKKESFPLTVTSAQKNPTAFYLCASAGQGANQPQHFGDGTRLSIL.

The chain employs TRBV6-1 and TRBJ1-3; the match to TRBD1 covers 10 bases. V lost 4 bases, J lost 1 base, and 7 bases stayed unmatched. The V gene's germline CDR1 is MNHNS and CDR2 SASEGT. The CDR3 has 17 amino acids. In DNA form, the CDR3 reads TGTGCCAGCAGTGTAAACCGGGACAGGGGATCTGGAAACACCATATATTTT. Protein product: CASSVNRDRGSGNTIYF.

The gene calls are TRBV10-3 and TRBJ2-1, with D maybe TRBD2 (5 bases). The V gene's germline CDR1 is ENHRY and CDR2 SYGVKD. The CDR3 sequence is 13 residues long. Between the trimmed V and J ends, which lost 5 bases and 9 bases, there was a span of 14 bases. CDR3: CAISPQLAGEQFF. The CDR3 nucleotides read TGTGCCATCAGTCCCCAGCTAGCAGGTGAGCAGTTCTTC.

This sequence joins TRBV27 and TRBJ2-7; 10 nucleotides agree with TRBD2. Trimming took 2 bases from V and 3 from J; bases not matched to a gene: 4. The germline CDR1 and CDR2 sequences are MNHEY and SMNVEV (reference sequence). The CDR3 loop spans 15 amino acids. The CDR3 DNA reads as TGTGCCAGCAGTTTAGGACTAGCGGCGAGCTACGAGCAGTACTTC. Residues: CASSLGLAASYEQYF.

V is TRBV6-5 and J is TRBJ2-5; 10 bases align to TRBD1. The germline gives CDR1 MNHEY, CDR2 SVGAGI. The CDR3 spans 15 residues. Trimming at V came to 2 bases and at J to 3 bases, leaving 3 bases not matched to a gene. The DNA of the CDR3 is TGTGCCAGCAGTTACGGGACAGGGGTGGAAGAGACCCAGTACTTC. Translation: CASSYGTGVEETQYF.

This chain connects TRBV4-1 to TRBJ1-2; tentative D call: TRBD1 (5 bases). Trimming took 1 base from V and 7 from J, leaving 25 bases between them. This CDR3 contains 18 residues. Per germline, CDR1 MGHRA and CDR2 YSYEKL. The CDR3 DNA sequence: TGCGCCAGCAGCCAAGTTTACTTCGCAGGGAACTCTTGGGGTGGCTACACCTTC. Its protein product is CASSQVYFAGNSWGGYTF.

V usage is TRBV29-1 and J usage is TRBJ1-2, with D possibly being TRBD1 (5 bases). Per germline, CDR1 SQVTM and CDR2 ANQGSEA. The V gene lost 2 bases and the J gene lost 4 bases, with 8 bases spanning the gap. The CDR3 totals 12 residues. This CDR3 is CSVESGIYGYTF. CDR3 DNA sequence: TGCAGCGTTGAATCAGGGATCTATGGCTACACCTTC. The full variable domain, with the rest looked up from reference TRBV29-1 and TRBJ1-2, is SAVISQKPSRDICQRGTSLTIQCQVDSQVTMMFWYRQQPGQSLTLIATANQGSEATYESGFVIDKFPISRPNLTFSTLTVSNMSPEDSSIYLCSVESGIYGYTFGSGTRLTVV.

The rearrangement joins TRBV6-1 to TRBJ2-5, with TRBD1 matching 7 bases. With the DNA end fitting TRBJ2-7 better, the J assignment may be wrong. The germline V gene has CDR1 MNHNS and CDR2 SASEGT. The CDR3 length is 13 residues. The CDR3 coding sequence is TGTGCCAGCAGTCCTGGGACAGCCTACGAGCAGTACTTC. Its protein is CASSPGTAYEQYF.

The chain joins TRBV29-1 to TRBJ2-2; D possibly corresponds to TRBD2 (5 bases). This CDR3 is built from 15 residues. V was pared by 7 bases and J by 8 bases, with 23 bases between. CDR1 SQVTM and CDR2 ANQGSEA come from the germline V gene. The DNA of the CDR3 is TGCAGCGCAAAAATGGGGAGCGGCGGAGGTGGGGAGCTGTTTTTT. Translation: CSAKMGSGGGGELFF.

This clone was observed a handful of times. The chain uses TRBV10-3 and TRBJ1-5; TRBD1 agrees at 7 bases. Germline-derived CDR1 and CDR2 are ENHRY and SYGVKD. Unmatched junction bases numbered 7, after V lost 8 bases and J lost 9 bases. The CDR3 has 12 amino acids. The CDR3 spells CAIGDSSRPQHF. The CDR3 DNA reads TGTGCCATCGGGGACAGCTCAAGGCCCCAGCATTTT.

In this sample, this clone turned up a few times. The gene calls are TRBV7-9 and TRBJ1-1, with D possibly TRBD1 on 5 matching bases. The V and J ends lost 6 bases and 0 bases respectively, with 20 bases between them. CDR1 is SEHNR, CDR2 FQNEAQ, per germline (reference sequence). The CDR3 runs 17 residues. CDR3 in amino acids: CASSPLRDGLMNTEAFF. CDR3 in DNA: TGTGCCAGCAGTCCCCTTCGGGACGGACTAATGAACACTGAAGCTTTCTTT.

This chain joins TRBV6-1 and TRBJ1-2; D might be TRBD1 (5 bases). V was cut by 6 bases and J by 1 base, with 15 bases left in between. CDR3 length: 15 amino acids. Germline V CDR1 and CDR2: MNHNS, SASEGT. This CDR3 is CASRELTALNYGYTF. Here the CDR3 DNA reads TGTGCCAGCAGGGAGCTGACAGCCCTTAACTATGGCTACACCTTC.